A selection of T cell receptor beta chains follows, all from one sample in a study of Ad26.COV2.S vaccination and SARS-CoV-2 variants. This table comes from immunoSEQ multiplex PCR, and its TCRdb copy is limited to in-frame clones, with some not included. The sample lists fewer than 500,000 clones, 90% occurring once. The sample was peripheral blood, taken in a trial of Ad26.COV2.S vaccine versus placebo. Receptor source: a person aged 18 to 65 who received the Ad26.COV2.S COVID-19 vaccine or a placebo. The CDR3 runs from the conserved cysteine through the conserved F or W. A D gene is named only where the DNA matches it firmly. The listing skips clone size in some rows; elsewhere it reads once, few, many or a size class.

D gene	clone size	V gene	J gene	CDR3 DNA	CDR3 protein
TRBD1	-	TRBV5-6	TRBJ2-2	TGTGCCAGCAGCTGGGGGACAGGGAACACCGGGGAGCTGTTTTTT	CASSWGTGNTGELFF
-	-	TRBV24-1	TRBJ2-3	TGTGCCGCCAGTGATCTCGGGTCTTCCACAGATACGCAGTATTTT	CAASDLGSSTDTQYF
-	-	TRBV28	TRBJ2-7	TGTGCCACATCGGGGACCCTCTACGAGCAGTACTTC	CATSGTLYEQYF
TRBD1	-	TRBV27	TRBJ2-5	TGTGCCAGCAGTTTTCTCGGGACAGGGTCGAAGACCCAGTACTTC	CASSFLGTGSKTQYF
-	-	TRBV6-2/TRBV6-3	TRBJ2-3	TGTGCCAGCAGCGACCCCGGGCGGCCAGATACGCAGTATTTT	CASSDPGRPDTQYF
-	-	TRBV28	TRBJ1-5	TGTGCCAGCAGTCCCACAGGATTCAATCAGCCCCAGCATTTT	CASSPTGFNQPQHF
-	-	TRBV28	TRBJ1-4	TGTGCCAGCTTTCGTCCAGCAACTAATGAAAAACTGTTTTTT	CASFRPATNEKLFF
TRBD1	few	TRBV18	TRBJ1-1	TGTGCCAGCTCATCAGGACAGGGGAACACTGAAGCTTTCTTT	CASSSGQGNTEAFF
-	-	TRBV28	TRBJ1-5	TGTGCCAGCAGTTTGTCTGTGGGGGGTGTAAGCAATCAGCCCCAGCATTTT	CASSLSVGGVSNQPQHF
-	-	TRBV29-1	TRBJ2-1	TGCAGCGTTGAGGGCTGGCAGGGCAATGAGCAGTTCTTC	CSVEGWQGNEQFF
-	once	TRBV27	TRBJ2-5	TGTGCCAGCAGTTTAAGTCTCGAAGGGGCCCAGTACTTC	CASSLSLEGAQYF
TRBD1	-	TRBV5-8	TRBJ2-7	TGTGCCAGCAGCACTCGACAGGGGACCACCTACGAGCAGTACTTC	CASSTRQGTTYEQYF
-	-	TRBV28	TRBJ1-2	TGTGCCAGCAGTTTGTCTTCTGACGTCTATGGCTACACCTTC	CASSLSSDVYGYTF
-	-	TRBV27	TRBJ2-2	TGTGCCAGCAGCCGAGGACAGACCGGGGAGCTGTTTTTT	CASSRGQTGELFF
TRBD2	-	TRBV5-4	TRBJ2-3	TGTGCCAGCAGTTTGGGGGGGAATACGCAGTATTTT	CASSLGGNTQYF
TRBD1	-	TRBV6-2/TRBV6-3	TRBJ2-7	TGTGCCAGCAGTTACTCCCCCGGGACAGGAGGAGAGCAGTACTTC	CASSYSPGTGGEQYF
TRBD2	-	TRBV7-2	TRBJ2-1	TGTGCCAGCAGCTTGAAAGGTAGCGGGAGCTCCTACAATGAGCAGTTCTTC	CASSLKGSGSSYNEQFF
-	-	TRBV3-1/TRBV3-2	TRBJ2-2	TGTGCCAGCAGCCAAGCCGGGGCCGGGGAGCTGTTTTTT	CASSQAGAGELFF
-	-	TRBV28	TRBJ2-1	TGTGCCAGCAGTTTATTGGACAATGAGCAGTTCTTC	CASSLLDNEQFF
-	-	TRBV21-1	TRBJ2-7	TGTGCCAGCAGCAAAGCAAACAGGGGCTACGAGCAGTACTTC	CASSKANRGYEQYF
TRBD2	-	TRBV7-2	TRBJ2-7	TGTGCCAGCAGCTTAGTTACTAGCGGGAGATACTTTAATTTTTACGAGCAGTACTTC	CASSLVTSGRYFNFYEQYF
-	-	TRBV15	TRBJ2-1	TGTGCCACCAGCAGACCGAGCTCCTACAATGAGCAGTTCTTC	CATSRPSSYNEQFF
-	-	TRBV7-9	TRBJ2-7	TGTGCCAGCAGCCGACTCTCCTACGAGCAGTACTTC	CASSRLSYEQYF
-	-	TRBV28	TRBJ2-7	TGTGCCAGCTTCGGAGTATCGCAATACGAGCAGTACTTC	CASFGVSQYEQYF
TRBD2	-	TRBV7-2	TRBJ2-5	TGTGCCAGCAGCTTAAGTCCCCCTCTAGCGGGAGATGAGACCCAGTACTTC	CASSLSPPLAGDETQYF
TRBD2	-	TRBV3-1/TRBV3-2	TRBJ2-7	TGTGCCAGCAGCCATACTAGCGGCTACGAGCAGTACTTC	CASSHTSGYEQYF
TRBD2	-	TRBV5-4	TRBJ2-3	TGTGCCAGCAGCTTGGCCACGGCTAGCGGGTACGGGGATACGCAGTATTTT	CASSLATASGYGDTQYF
-	-	TRBV5-1	TRBJ2-2	TGCGCCAGCAGCTCGGAGGGGGCCGGGGAGCTGTTTTTT	CASSSEGAGELFF
-	-	TRBV18	TRBJ2-7	TGTGCCAGCTCACCACCCAAAAACAGATACGAGCAGTACTTC	CASSPPKNRYEQYF
-	-	TRBV25-1	TRBJ2-1	TGTGCCAGCAGTGACCCTGGACTACTTGGGCAGTTCTTC	CASSDPGLLGQFF
TRBD2	-	TRBV28	TRBJ2-5	TGTGCCAGCAGTTTGGGGGGGAGGGCAGGAGAGACCCAGTACTTC	CASSLGGRAGETQYF
TRBD1	-	TRBV6-2/TRBV6-3	TRBJ2-7	TGTGCCAGCAGACCTACAGGGGGCAACTCCTACGAGCAGTACTTC	CASRPTGGNSYEQYF
TRBD2	-	TRBV7-8	TRBJ2-4	TGTGCCAGCAGCGGGACTAGCGGGGGTTATCTAGCCAAAAACATTCAGTACTTC	CASSGTSGGYLAKNIQYF
TRBD1	-	TRBV11-2	TRBJ2-7	TGTGCCAGCAGCTTAGAGGGCAGGGGGTGGTACGAGCAGTACTTC	CASSLEGRGWYEQYF
TRBD2	-	TRBV7-9	TRBJ2-4	TGTGCCAGCAGCCCAAGTGCGGGACTAGGTGGAGACATTCAGTACTTC	CASSPSAGLGGDIQYF
-	-	TRBV6-5	TRBJ2-5	TGTGCCAGCAGCCGTATAGAGGGCCAAGAGACCCAGTACTTC	CASSRIEGQETQYF
-	-	TRBV3-1/TRBV3-2	TRBJ2-3	TGTGCCAGCAGCCAAGATCTTGGGCGGGAACGGTCACATACGCAGTATTTT	CASSQDLGRERSHTQYF
TRBD2	once	TRBV19	TRBJ2-1	TGTGCCAGTACCAATAGCGGGAGGGCCTTCCATGAGCAGTTCTTC	CASTNSGRAFHEQFF
-	-	TRBV6-6	TRBJ1-1	TGTGCCAGCAGGGACGGAGGCGGCCCCGAAGCTTTCTTT	CASRDGGGPEAFF
-	-	TRBV12-3/TRBV12-4	TRBJ2-1	TGTGCCAGCAGGACTAGCAATGAGCAGTTCTTC	CASRTSNEQFF
TRBD1	-	TRBV7-9	TRBJ2-6	TGTGCCAGCAGCTTACCTCCGGGACAGGGTCCCGGGGCCAACGTCCTGACTTTC	CASSLPPGQGPGANVLTF